This TCR beta chain derives from a study of control samples from healthy donors and cancer patients. Only in-frame clones appear in the TCRdb table, and some are missing; sequencing was by immunoSEQ multiplex PCR. This sample has roughly 140,000 clones; roughly 89% occur once, and the top ten carry around 4.9%. From germline, CDR1 is LNHDA and CDR2 SQIVND (reference sequence). The CDR3 contains 15 residues. The ends lost 4 bases at V and 3 bases at J; junction bases unmatched: 6. The clonotype comes from a man in his thirties or forties in good health. The sequenced material came from blood. The chain links TRBV19 to TRBJ1-5; 7 bases line up with TRBD1. CDR3 sequence reads: CASSSDRVVNQPQHF. The CDR3 DNA reads as TGTGCCAGTAGTAGCGACAGGGTAGTCAATCAGCCCCAGCATTTT.